The present TCR beta chain was sequenced within a study of vaccination effects on CD4 cells after COVID-19. Overall study context: Researchers drew samples from a few convalescent patients early and late after vaccination. Findings of the study overall: Mainly new vaccine-induced clones made up the post-vaccine spike-reactive clones in convalescents.

A word on this clone: The antigen remains unidentified.

Profiling relied on immunoSEQ multiplex PCR, and the TCRdb table lists in-frame clones only, not all of them. The sample lists roughly 51,000 clones, around 74% seen once, with roughly 5.4% in the top ten. It was after nine to ten days of culture that CD4+ T cells were isolated. The individual was infected with SARS-CoV-2 between March and December 2020, as confirmed by PCR. Each participant was administered two doses of either the BNT162b2 or the mRNA-1273 vaccine. The CDR3 is 16 amino acids. V lost 5 bases, J lost 1 base, and 16 bases lay in between. The germline V gene encodes CDR1 SGDLS and CDR2 YYNGEE.

The clonotype was recovered from a human donor who had a prior SARS-CoV-2 infection. The chain links TRBV9 to TRBJ1-3; unclear D gene. Sequences were derived from CD4+ T cells from PBMCs cultured without peptide, sampled after COVID-19 vaccination. The CDR3 DNA sequence: TGTGCCAGCAGTGCCAATCCCTTGGGGTCTGGAAACACCATATATTTT. This translates into CASSANPLGSGNTIYF.